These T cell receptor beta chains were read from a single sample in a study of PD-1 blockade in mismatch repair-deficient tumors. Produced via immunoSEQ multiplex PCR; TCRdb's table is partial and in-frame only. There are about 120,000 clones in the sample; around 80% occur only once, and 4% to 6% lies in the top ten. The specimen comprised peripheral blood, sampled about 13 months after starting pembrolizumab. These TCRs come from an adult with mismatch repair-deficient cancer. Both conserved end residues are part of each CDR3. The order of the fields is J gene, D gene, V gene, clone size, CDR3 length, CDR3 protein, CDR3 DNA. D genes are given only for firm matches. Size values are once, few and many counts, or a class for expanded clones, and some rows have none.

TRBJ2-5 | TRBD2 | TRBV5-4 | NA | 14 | CASSLRLAEETQYF | TGTGCCAGCAGCTTGCGACTAGCAGAAGAGACCCAGTACTTC
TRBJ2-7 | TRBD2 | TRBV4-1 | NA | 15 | CASSHPGEGTYEQYF | TGCGCCAGCAGCCACCCTGGGGAGGGGACCTACGAGCAGTACTTC
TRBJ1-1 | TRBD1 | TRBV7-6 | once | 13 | CASFDRGASEAFF | TGTGCCAGCTTTGACAGGGGGGCTTCTGAAGCTTTCTTT
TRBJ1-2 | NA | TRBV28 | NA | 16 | CASSLDLDILNYGYTF | TGTGCCAGCAGTTTGGATTTGGACATTCTCAACTATGGCTACACCTTC
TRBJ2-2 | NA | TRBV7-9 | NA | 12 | CAPTERSGELFF | TGTGCCCCCACCGAAAGGTCCGGGGAGCTGTTTTTT
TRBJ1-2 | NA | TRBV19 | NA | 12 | CASLEGNYGYTF | TGTGCCAGCTTGGAGGGGAACTATGGCTACACCTTC
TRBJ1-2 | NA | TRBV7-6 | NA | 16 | CASSHQPMTDPYGYTF | TGTGCCAGCAGTCATCAACCGATGACAGACCCCTATGGCTACACCTTC
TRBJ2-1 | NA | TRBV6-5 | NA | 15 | CASSYSRAQGDEQFF | TGTGCCAGCAGTTACTCCAGGGCCCAGGGTGATGAGCAGTTCTTC
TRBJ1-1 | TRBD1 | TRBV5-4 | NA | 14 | CASSRNRGHTEAFF | TGTGCCAGCAGCAGGAACAGGGGGCACACTGAAGCTTTCTTT
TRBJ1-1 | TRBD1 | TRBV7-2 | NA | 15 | CASSPRQGSGTEAFF | TGTGCCAGCAGCCCCCGACAGGGGAGCGGCACTGAAGCTTTCTTT
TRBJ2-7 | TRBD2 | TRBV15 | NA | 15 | CATSREAGGSYEQYF | TGTGCCACCAGCAGAGAAGCGGGAGGATCCTACGAGCAGTACTTC
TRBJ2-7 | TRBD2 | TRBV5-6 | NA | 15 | CASSYSPSGFGEQYF | TGTGCCAGCAGCTATTCCCCTAGCGGGTTCGGCGAGCAGTACTTC
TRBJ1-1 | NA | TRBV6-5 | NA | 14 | CASSYSGGESEAFF | TGTGCCAGCAGTTACTCTGGAGGGGAATCGGAAGCTTTCTTT
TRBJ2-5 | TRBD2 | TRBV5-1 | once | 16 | CASSLDALAGEETQYF | TGCGCCAGCAGCTTGGATGCACTAGCGGGAGAAGAGACCCAGTACTTC
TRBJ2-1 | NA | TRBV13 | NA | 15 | CASSLSAGSYNEQFF | TGTGCCAGCAGCTTATCTGCGGGTTCCTACAATGAGCAGTTCTTC
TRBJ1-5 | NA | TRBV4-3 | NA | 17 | CASSQETVLGGNQPQHF | TGCGCCAGCAGCCAAGAGACGGTCCTCGGGGGCAATCAGCCCCAGCATTTT
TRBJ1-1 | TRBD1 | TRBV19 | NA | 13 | CASSIDRASGAFF | TGTGCCAGTAGTATCGACAGGGCCTCAGGAGCTTTCTTT
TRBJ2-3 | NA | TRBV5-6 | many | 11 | CASSFTDTQYF | TGTGCCAGCAGCTTCACAGATACGCAGTATTTT
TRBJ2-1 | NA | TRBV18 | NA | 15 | CASSPDRDSYNEQFF | TGTGCCAGCTCACCAGACAGGGACTCATACAATGAGCAGTTCTTC
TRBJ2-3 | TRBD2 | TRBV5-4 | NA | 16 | CASSPRTSGITDTQYF | TGTGCCAGCAGCCCCCGGACTAGCGGGATAACAGATACGCAGTATTTT
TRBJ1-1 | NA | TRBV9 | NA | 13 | CASSPFMNTEAFF | TGTGCCAGCAGCCCTTTTATGAACACTGAAGCTTTCTTT
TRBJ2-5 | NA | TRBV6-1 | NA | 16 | CASSASLTRNQETQYF | TGTGCCAGCAGTGCCTCCCTGACTAGAAACCAAGAGACCCAGTACTTC
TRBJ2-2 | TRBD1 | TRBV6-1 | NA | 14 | CASILQGFPGELFF | TGTGCCAGCATTCTACAGGGGTTTCCCGGGGAGCTGTTTTTT
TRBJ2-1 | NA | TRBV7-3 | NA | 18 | CASSLEVGVSGAYNEQFF | TGTGCCAGCAGCTTAGAGGTCGGGGTCTCAGGGGCTTACAATGAGCAGTTCTTC
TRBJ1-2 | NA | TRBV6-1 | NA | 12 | CASRDTNYGYTF | TGTGCCAGTAGAGACACAAACTATGGCTACACCTTC
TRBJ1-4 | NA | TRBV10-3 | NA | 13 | CAISGKKGEKLFF | TGTGCCATCAGTGGAAAAAAGGGAGAAAAACTGTTTTTT
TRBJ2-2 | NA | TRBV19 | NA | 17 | CASSLFGGGQRAGELFF | TGTGCCAGTAGTTTGTTCGGGGGGGGACAGAGAGCCGGGGAGCTGTTTTTT
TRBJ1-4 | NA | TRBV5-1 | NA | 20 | CASSLEPPDNRRGLREKLFF | TGCGCCAGCAGCTTGGAGCCTCCCGATAACCGGAGGGGATTGCGTGAAAAACTGTTTTTT
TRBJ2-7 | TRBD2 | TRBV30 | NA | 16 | CAWRPQIGTSGSEQYF | TGTGCCTGGAGACCCCAGATAGGGACTAGCGGGAGCGAGCAGTACTTC
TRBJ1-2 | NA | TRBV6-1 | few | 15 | CASSEASYPEDGYTF | TGTGCCAGCAGTGAAGCGAGTTACCCTGAGGATGGCTACACCTTC
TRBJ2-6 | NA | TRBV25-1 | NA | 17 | CASSEREQASGANVLTF | TGTGCCAGCAGTGAGAGGGAACAGGCCTCTGGGGCCAACGTCCTGACTTTC
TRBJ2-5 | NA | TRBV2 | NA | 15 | CASSDLNGSWETQYF | TGTGCCAGCAGCGACTTAAACGGGAGCTGGGAGACCCAGTACTTC
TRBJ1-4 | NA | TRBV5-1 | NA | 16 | CASSLRSAATNEKLFF | TGCGCCAGCAGCTTGCGCAGTGCAGCAACTAATGAAAAACTGTTTTTT
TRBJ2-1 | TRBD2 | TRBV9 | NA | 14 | CASSVGGGRDEQFF | TGTGCCAGCAGCGTAGGGGGCGGGAGAGATGAGCAGTTCTTC
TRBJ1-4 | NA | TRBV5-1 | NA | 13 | CASSSITNEKLFF | TGCGCCAGCAGCTCGATAACTAATGAAAAACTGTTTTTT
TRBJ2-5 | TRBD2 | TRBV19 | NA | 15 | CASRNRLAGQETQYF | TGTGCCAGCCGTAACCGACTAGCGGGACAAGAGACCCAGTACTTC
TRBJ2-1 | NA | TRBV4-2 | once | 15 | CASSDGSDEYNEQFF | TGTGCCAGCAGCGACGGGTCAGACGAATACAATGAGCAGTTCTTC
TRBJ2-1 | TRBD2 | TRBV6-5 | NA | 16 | CASSYGLAGGVDEQFF | TGTGCCAGCAGTTACGGGCTAGCGGGAGGGGTGGATGAGCAGTTCTTC
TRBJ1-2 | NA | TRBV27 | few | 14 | CASSPLGADYGYTF | TGTGCCAGCAGTCCACTGGGCGCCGACTATGGCTACACCTTC
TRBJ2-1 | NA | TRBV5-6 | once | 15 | CASSLEEVAVNEQFF | TGTGCCAGCAGCTTGGAGGAGGTAGCGGTTAATGAGCAGTTCTTC
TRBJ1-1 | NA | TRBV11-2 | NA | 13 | CASSSRGNTEAFF | TGTGCCAGCAGCTCTAGGGGGAACACTGAAGCTTTCTTT
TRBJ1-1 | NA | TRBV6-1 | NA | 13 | CATKRGVNTEAFF | TGTGCCACTAAACGTGGAGTGAACACTGAAGCTTTCTTT
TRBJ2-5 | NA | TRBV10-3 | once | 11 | CAISDQETQYF | TGTGCCATCAGTGACCAAGAGACCCAGTACTTC
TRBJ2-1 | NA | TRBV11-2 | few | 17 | CASSFRYSVSSYNEQFF | TGTGCCAGCAGCTTCAGGTATAGCGTAAGCTCCTACAATGAGCAGTTCTTC
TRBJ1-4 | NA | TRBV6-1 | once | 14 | CASSESINNEKLFF | TGTGCCAGCAGTGAATCTATCAATAATGAAAAACTGTTTTTT
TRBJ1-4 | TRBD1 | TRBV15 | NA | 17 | CATSRERQGGTNEKLFF | TGTGCCACCAGCAGAGAAAGACAGGGTGGGACTAATGAAAAACTGTTTTTT